These 9 T cell receptor beta chains were sequenced from one sample in a study of T cell repertoires in ileal Crohn's disease. TCRdb keeps only in-frame clones here, not all; method: immunoSEQ multiplex PCR. Counted here are 5,300 or so clones, roughly four fifths occurring once; the ten biggest clones make up approximately 5.1%. Sequencing was performed on ileal tissue. Receptor source: an adult with Crohn's disease.

The rearrangement uses TRBV5-1 and TRBJ1-1; no clear D gene. V lost 3 bases and J lost 2, with 14 bases in between. This CDR3 is built from 15 residues. Germline V lookup: CDR1 SGHRS, CDR2 YFSETQ. DNA for the CDR3: TGCGCCAGCAGCTCCTCGTTGCATGGAAACACTGAAGCTTTCTTT. It codes for CASSSSLHGNTEAFF.

In its sample, this clone was seen once. The chain couples TRBV10-3 to TRBJ1-5, with a weak D call TRBD1 (6 bases). Germline CDR1 is ENHRY and CDR2 is SYGVKD. The CDR3 loop spans 13 amino acids. V was cut by 7 bases and J by 3 bases, with 10 bases left in between. The chain's CDR3 is CAITPGDNQPQHF. The CDR3, as DNA: TGTGCCATCACCCCAGGGGACAATCAGCCCCAGCATTTT.

This chain connects TRBV28 to TRBJ2-7; 9 nucleotides match TRBD2. The V gene end was trimmed by 6 bases and the J gene end by 4 bases; junction bases not matched to a gene: 10. This CDR3 region has 15 residues. Per germline, CDR1 MDHEN and CDR2 SYDVKM. CDR3 DNA: TGTGCCAGCAGGCCCATACTAGCGGGCCGTTACGAGCAGTACTTC. It translates to CASRPILAGRYEQYF.

The CDR3 region is CASSHSGTTNEKLFF. The CDR3 DNA sequence: TGTGCCAGCAGCCACAGCGGGACAACTAATGAAAAACTGTTTTTT. The chain uses TRBV14 and TRBJ1-4; D unresolved. V lost 3 bases to trimming and J lost 0 bases, with 8 bases between them. The length of the CDR3 is 15 residues. Germline CDR1 SGHDN, CDR2 FVKESK.

The chain recombines TRBV9 with TRBJ2-7; D is perhaps TRBD1 (6 bases). V gave up 0 bases and J gave up 2 bases, with 9 bases separating them. CDR1 SGDLS and CDR2 YYNGEE come from the germline V gene. The CDR3 sequence is 14 residues long. The CDR3 nucleotides read TGTGCCAGCAGCGTAGAGGGGACACCCTACGAGCAGTACTTC. Amino acid sequence: CASSVEGTPYEQYF. The variable domain in full, with the rest retrieved from reference TRBV9 and TRBJ2-7, is DSGVTQTPKHLITATGQRVTLRCSPRSGDLSVYWYQQSLDQGLQFLIQYYNGEERAKGNILERFSAQQFPDLHSELNLSSLELGDSALYFCASSVEGTPYEQYFGPGTRLTVT.

V and J are TRBV5-6 and TRBJ1-1; D gene uncertain. The V gene lost 3 bases and the J gene lost 3 bases, with 6 bases spanning the gap. This CDR3 is 12 amino acids long. CDR1 and CDR2 (germline): SGHDT, YYEEEE. CDR3 nucleotides: TGTGCCAGCAGCTCCCCATACACTGAAGCTTTCTTT. It translates to CASSSPYTEAFF. Complete variable domain (other parts from reference TRBV5-6 and TRBJ1-1): DAGVTQSPTHLIKTRGQQVTLRCSPKSGHDTVSWYQQALGQGPQFIFQYYEEEERQRGNFPDRFSGHQFPNYSSELNVNALLLGDSALYLCASSSPYTEAFFGQGTRLTVV.

The chain combines TRBV14 with TRBJ2-7; TRBD2 might be the D (7 bases). Germline lookup yields CDR1 SGHDN and CDR2 FVKESK. The CDR3 covers 17 residues. Trimming left V 0 bases short and J 1 base short, with 16 bases between. CDR3 bases: TGTGCCAGCAGCCAAGAGGGAGGGGGGGGCGCTTCCTACGAGCAGTACTTC. This translates into CASSQEGGGGASYEQYF.

This chain links TRBV6-5 with TRBJ1-2; no clear D gene. V was cut by 4 bases and J by 4 bases, with 13 bases left in between. Per the germline V gene, CDR1 is MNHEY and CDR2 is SVGAGI. CDR3 length equals 14 residues. This chain's CDR3 is CASSLAGRAYGYTF. For the CDR3, the DNA is TGTGCCAGCAGTTTAGCCGGGAGAGCCTATGGCTACACCTTC.

In this sample, this clone turned up once. CDR3 in DNA: TGTGCCAGGCCCCCCCCGACCCAGTACTTC. It codes for CARPPPTQYF. The V call is TRBV27, the J call TRBJ2-5; D is ambiguous. V was trimmed by 9 bases and J by 7 bases, leaving 9 bases between them. The CDR3 sequence is 10 residues long. Germline loops: CDR1 MNHEY, CDR2 SMNVEV (reference sequence).